Below are 23 T cell receptor beta chains sequenced from a single sample in a study of T cell responses to AZD1222 COVID-19 vaccine. Using immunoSEQ multiplex PCR, the repertoire was profiled, and TCRdb retains in-frame clones only, with some absent. The top ten hold 7.8% of the sample, which has fewer than 120,000 clones, 92% seen once. The sequenced sample was peripheral blood, obtained on day 0 of AZD1222 vaccination. The receptors originated from an adult in good health.

V and J are TRBV7-2 and TRBJ2-6; D unclear. The CDR3 loop spans 15 amino acids. Trimming stripped 1 base from V and 3 bases from J, with 7 bases between. Germline CDR1 SGHTA, CDR2 FQGNSA. CDR3 sequence: CASSLGGFGANVLTF. CDR3 sequence (DNA): TGTGCCAGCAGCTTAGGGGGATTTGGGGCCAACGTCCTGACTTTC.

The V call is TRBV5-4, the J call TRBJ1-6; TRBD1 aligns across 9 bases. Trimming removed 3 bases from V and 0 bases from J; junction bases left unmatched: 4. Germline values: CDR1 SGHNT, CDR2 YYREEE (reference sequence). The CDR3 contains 17 residues. CDR3 protein: CASSYLQGASYNSPLHF. For the CDR3, the DNA is TGTGCCAGCAGCTACCTACAGGGGGCCTCCTATAATTCACCCCTCCACTTT.

This clone has a single count. The chain joins TRBV18 to TRBJ1-4; D may be TRBD1 (6 bases). From germline, CDR1 is KGHSH and CDR2 LQKENI. CDR3 size: 17 residues. V shed 3 bases and J shed 6 bases, with 20 bases lying between them. The CDR3 DNA reads as TGTGCCAGCTCACCGGGTTGGTCAGGGGATATCCATGAAAAACTGTTTTTT. Its translation: CASSPGWSGDIHEKLFF.

The rearrangement uses TRBV5-6 and TRBJ1-1; possibly TRBD1 for D (6 bases). Germline V gene sequence: CDR1 SGHDT, CDR2 YYEEEE. V gave up 6 bases and J gave up 1 base, with 16 bases separating them. This CDR3 contains 15 residues. CDR3 nucleotide sequence: TGTGCCAGCATCCCAAGGGGGGAGTGGAACACTGAAGCTTTCTTT. Translated, it gives CASIPRGEWNTEAFF.

CDR3 in DNA: TGTGCCAGCAGCACTGCCTATGGCTACACCTTC. Amino acid sequence: CASSTAYGYTF. The chain uses TRBV28 and TRBJ1-2, with unresolved D. The germline CDR1 and CDR2 sequences are MDHEN and SYDVKM. The CDR3 is made up of 11 amino acids. V was shortened by 6 bases and J by 4 bases, with 6 bases between the two germline ends.

This rearrangement joins TRBV28 to TRBJ2-7; 9 nucleotides match TRBD1. The J segment lost 4 bases and the V segment lost 5 bases, leaving 9 bases of the junction unmatched. The CDR3 consists of 15 residues. Germline loops: CDR1 MDHEN, CDR2 SYDVKM. CDR3 in amino acids: CASSRPGTGTYEQYF. DNA for the CDR3: TGTGCCAGCAGTCGTCCAGGGACAGGGACTTACGAGCAGTACTTC.

This chain links TRBV18 with TRBJ2-1; 7 bases map to TRBD1. Germline values: CDR1 KGHSH, CDR2 LQKENI. J lost 4 bases, V lost 1 base, and 4 bases had no gene match. The CDR3 is 15 amino acids. The CDR3 loop is CASSPLSQGYNEQFF. As DNA, the CDR3 is TGTGCCAGCTCACCACTCTCACAGGGGTACAATGAGCAGTTCTTC.

The chain combines TRBV6-1 with TRBJ1-5, with D maybe TRBD1 (6 bases). This CDR3 is built from 17 residues. Germline values: CDR1 MNHNS, CDR2 SASEGT. V was trimmed by 0 bases and J by 2 bases, leaving 14 bases between them. CDR3 in DNA: TGTGCCAGCAGTGAAGCAAGGGGCAGGGGTCGCAATCAGCCCCAGCATTTT. Protein sequence: CASSEARGRGRNQPQHF.

CDR3 in DNA: TGTGCCAGCAGCTTAGTTGCCGGTATGGGAGAGACCCAGTACTTC. Residues: CASSLVAGMGETQYF. This rearrangement joins TRBV7-9 to TRBJ2-5; D call uncertain. The CDR3 consists of 15 residues. V was cut by 1 base and J by 4 bases, with 13 bases left in between. In germline, CDR1 is SEHNR, CDR2 FQNEAQ (reference sequence).

In DNA form, the CDR3 reads TGTGCCAGCAGCTTAGTAGTTCGGCAGGGGAGCGAAGCTTTCTTT. Its protein is CASSLVVRQGSEAFF. This chain links TRBV7-2 with TRBJ1-1, with a weak D call TRBD1 (6 bases). CDR3 length: 15 residues. Trimming pared 1 base from V and 8 bases from J, leaving 17 bases between. Germline V lookup: CDR1 SGHTA, CDR2 FQGNSA.

This clone has only one observation. V usage is TRBV6-1 and J usage is TRBJ1-6; D unclear. V lost 3 bases, J lost 7 bases, and 10 bases lay in between. Germline CDR1 MNHNS, CDR2 SASEGT. This CDR3 has 14 amino acids. In DNA, the CDR3 is TGTGCCAGCAGTGACACGGGCCGAAATTCACCCCTCCACTTT. It translates to CASSDTGRNSPLHF.

The CDR3 loop is CASRGLGNYGYTF. The CDR3, as DNA: TGCGCCAGCAGGGGCCTCGGGAACTATGGCTACACCTTC. V and J are TRBV4-1 and TRBJ1-2, with D hard to call. Per germline, CDR1 MGHRA and CDR2 YSYEKL. V lost 6 bases and J 2 bases, leaving 10 bases between the germline ends. The CDR3 loop spans 13 amino acids.

The count of this clone is one. The CDR3 DNA reads TGTGCCAGCAGCCCTTTACAGGGTGGTTACCACGAGCAGTACTTC. Encoded protein: CASSPLQGGYHEQYF. The rearrangement links TRBV11-2 to TRBJ2-7; perhaps TRBD1 as D (6 bases). The CDR3 runs to 15 residues. Per germline, CDR1 SGHAT and CDR2 FQNNGV. The V end lost 5 bases, the J end lost 5 bases, and 19 bases lay between the germline ends.

V is TRBV11-2 and J is TRBJ1-2, with D tentatively TRBD1 (5 bases). Germline-derived CDR1 and CDR2 are SGHAT and FQNNGV. Trimming left V 2 bases short and J 4 bases short, with 8 bases between. The CDR3 length is 13 residues. The CDR3, as DNA: TGTGCCAGCAGCTTAAGACAGATCTATGGCTACACCTTC. Amino acid sequence: CASSLRQIYGYTF.

V and J are TRBV28 and TRBJ1-1; the D is unclear. Trimming left V 2 bases short and J 1 base short, with 8 bases between. The germline CDR1 and CDR2 sequences are MDHEN and SYDVKM. The CDR3 has 14 amino acids. The DNA for the CDR3 is TGTGCCAGCAGTTTAGAGGGCCAGAACACTGAAGCTTTCTTT. It codes for CASSLEGQNTEAFF.

This chain links TRBV11-2 with TRBJ1-4; D is undetermined. Looked up from germline, CDR1 is SGHAT and CDR2 is FQNNGV. The CDR3 sequence is 15 residues long. V gave up 3 bases and J gave up 4 bases, with 12 bases separating them. CDR3 in DNA: TGTGCCAGCAGCTTCTTCAGACGCGTTAATGAAAAACTGTTTTTT. Translated, it gives CASSFFRRVNEKLFF. Full variable domain (remainder filled in from reference TRBV11-2 and TRBJ1-4): EAGVAQSPRYKIIEKRQSVAFWCNPISGHATLYWYQQILGQGPKLLIQFQNNGVVDDSQLPKDRFSAERLKGVDSTLKIQPAKLEDSAVYLCASSFFRRVNEKLFFGSGTQLSVL.

The chain joins TRBV28 to TRBJ1-6, with 8 bases matching TRBD1. V lost 3 bases and J lost 8; bases outside the gene matches: 6. CDR1 MDHEN and CDR2 SYDVKM come from the germline V gene. This CDR3 has 15 amino acids. CDR3 residues: CASSFNGQGDSPLHF. CDR3 sequence (DNA): TGTGCCAGCAGTTTCAATGGACAGGGCGATTCACCCCTCCACTTT.

This rearrangement joins TRBV15 to TRBJ2-7; tentative D call: TRBD1 (6 bases). This CDR3 region has 13 residues. The germline V and J ends were trimmed by 1 base and 5 bases, with 9 bases remaining between them. Germline CDR1 LNHNV, CDR2 YYDKDF (reference sequence). For the CDR3, the DNA is TGTGCCACCAGCAGAGGTACAGGGAACGAGCAGTACTTC. Its translation: CATSRGTGNEQYF.

This clone was counted a few times. The chain recombines TRBV6-1 with TRBJ2-1; tentative D call: TRBD1 (6 bases). Trimming took off 2 bases at V and 2 bases at J, with 10 bases between the two ends. CDR1 and CDR2 from the germline V gene are MNHNS and SASEGT. CDR3 length: 15 amino acids. The CDR3 coding sequence is TGTGCCAGCAGTGAAAAGGGGGAAGCCTACAATGAGCAGTTCTTC. This sequence encodes CASSEKGEAYNEQFF.

The V and J genes are TRBV11-3 and TRBJ2-2; TRBD2 agrees at 13 bases. With V trimmed by 1 base and J by 0 bases, 8 bases remained unmatched. The CDR3 is made up of 20 amino acids. Germline CDR1 SGHNT, CDR2 YENEEA. This CDR3 reads CASSLGRGLAGAANTGELFF. In DNA form, the CDR3 reads TGTGCCAGCAGCTTAGGAAGAGGACTAGCGGGGGCTGCGAACACCGGGGAGCTGTTTTTT.

V usage is TRBV10-3 and J usage is TRBJ2-7, with 9 bases identical to TRBD2. This CDR3 spans 16 amino acids. Germline V gene lookup returns CDR1 ENHRY and CDR2 SYGVKD. The J segment lost 6 bases and the V segment lost 3 bases, leaving 12 bases of the junction unmatched. The chain's CDR3 is CAISDAGGARGREQYF. The CDR3 DNA reads TGTGCCATCAGTGACGCGGGGGGGGCCCGGGGTCGCGAGCAGTACTTC.

The V gene is TRBV11-2, the J gene TRBJ1-1, with D perhaps TRBD1 (5 bases). The CDR3 has 15 amino acids. The V end was cut by 5 bases, the J end by 1 base, with 14 bases between. Germline-derived CDR1 and CDR2 are SGHAT and FQNNGV. The CDR3 reads CASSVTGYSNTEAFF. For the CDR3, the DNA is TGTGCCAGCAGCGTCACAGGCTACTCGAACACTGAAGCTTTCTTT. The full variable domain, rest sourced from reference TRBV11-2 and TRBJ1-1, is EAGVAQSPRYKIIEKRQSVAFWCNPISGHATLYWYQQILGQGPKLLIQFQNNGVVDDSQLPKDRFSAERLKGVDSTLKIQPAKLEDSAVYLCASSVTGYSNTEAFFGQGTRLTVV.

This clone was found once. The rearrangement uses TRBV5-6 and TRBJ2-7; D tentatively fits TRBD1 or TRBD2 (5 bases each). Trimming stripped 3 bases from V and 7 bases from J, with 11 bases between. The length of the CDR3 is 12 residues. Per germline, CDR1 SGHDT and CDR2 YYEEEE. CDR3 sequence: CASSWGFSEQYF. CDR3 DNA: TGTGCCAGCAGCTGGGGGTTTAGTGAGCAGTACTTC.